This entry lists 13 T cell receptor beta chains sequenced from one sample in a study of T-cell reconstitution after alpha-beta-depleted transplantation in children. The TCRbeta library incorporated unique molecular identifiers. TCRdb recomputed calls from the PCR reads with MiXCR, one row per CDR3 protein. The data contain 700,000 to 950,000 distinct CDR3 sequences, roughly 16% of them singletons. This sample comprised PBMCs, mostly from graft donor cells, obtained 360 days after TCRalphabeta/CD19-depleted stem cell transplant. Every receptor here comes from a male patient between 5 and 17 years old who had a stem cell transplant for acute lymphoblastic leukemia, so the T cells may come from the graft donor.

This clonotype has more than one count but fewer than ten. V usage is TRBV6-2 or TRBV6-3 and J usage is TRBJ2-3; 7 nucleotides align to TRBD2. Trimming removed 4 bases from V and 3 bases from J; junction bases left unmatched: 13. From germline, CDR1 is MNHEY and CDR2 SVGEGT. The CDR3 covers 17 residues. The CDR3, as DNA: TGTGCCAGCAGTTTCCGGGACTATGGGCTCGGAACAGATACGCAGTATTTT. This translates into CASSFRDYGLGTDTQYF.

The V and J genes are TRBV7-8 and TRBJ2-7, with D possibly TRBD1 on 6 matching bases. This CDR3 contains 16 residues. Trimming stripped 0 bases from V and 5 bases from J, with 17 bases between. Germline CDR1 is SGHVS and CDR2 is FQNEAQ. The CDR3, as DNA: TGTGCCAGCAGCTTAGCGGTACAGGGATACATCCACGAGCAGTACTTC. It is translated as CASSLAVQGYIHEQYF.

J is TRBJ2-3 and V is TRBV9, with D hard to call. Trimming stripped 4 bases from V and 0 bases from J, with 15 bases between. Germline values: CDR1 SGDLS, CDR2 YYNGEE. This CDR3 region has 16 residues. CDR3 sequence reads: CASSRELWMSTDTQYF. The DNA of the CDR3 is TGTGCCAGCAGCAGAGAACTGTGGATGAGCACAGATACGCAGTATTTT.

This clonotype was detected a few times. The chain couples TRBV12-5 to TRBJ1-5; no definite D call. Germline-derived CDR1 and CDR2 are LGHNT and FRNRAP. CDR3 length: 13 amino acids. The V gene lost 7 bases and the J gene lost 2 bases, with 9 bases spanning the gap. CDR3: CASAPSGNQPQHF. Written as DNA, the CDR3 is TGTGCTAGTGCCCCGTCTGGCAATCAGCCCCAGCATTTT.

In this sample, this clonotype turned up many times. CDR3 loop: CASSYLVTWTDTQYF. CDR3 bases: TGTGCCAGCAGCTACCTTGTAACGTGGACAGATACGCAGTATTTT. V is TRBV7-2 and J is TRBJ2-3; the D is unclear. The germline V and J ends were trimmed by 4 bases and 3 bases, with 14 bases remaining between them. The CDR3 has 15 residues. CDR1 is SGHTA and CDR2 is FQGNSA in the germline V gene.

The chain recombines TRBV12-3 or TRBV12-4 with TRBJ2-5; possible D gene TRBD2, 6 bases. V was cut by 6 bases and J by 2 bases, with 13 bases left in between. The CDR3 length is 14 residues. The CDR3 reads CASRELAAQETQYF. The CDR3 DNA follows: TGTGCCAGCAGGGAACTAGCAGCTCAAGAGACCCAGTACTTC.

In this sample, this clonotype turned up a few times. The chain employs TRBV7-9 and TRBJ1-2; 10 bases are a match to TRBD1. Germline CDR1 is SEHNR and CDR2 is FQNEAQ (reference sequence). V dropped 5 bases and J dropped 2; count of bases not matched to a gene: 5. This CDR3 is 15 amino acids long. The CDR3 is CASSTDRGPNYGYTF. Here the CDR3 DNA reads TGTGCCAGCAGCACCGACAGGGGGCCGAACTATGGCTACACCTTC.

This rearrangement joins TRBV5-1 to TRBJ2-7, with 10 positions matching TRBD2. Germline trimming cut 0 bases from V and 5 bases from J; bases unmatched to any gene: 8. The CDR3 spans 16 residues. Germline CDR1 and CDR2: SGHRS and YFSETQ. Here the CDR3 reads CASSLELAGVYHEQYF. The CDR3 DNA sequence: TGCGCCAGCAGCTTGGAGCTAGCGGGAGTTTACCACGAGCAGTACTTC. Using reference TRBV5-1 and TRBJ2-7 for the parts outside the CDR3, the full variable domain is KAGVTQTPRYLIKTRGQQVTLSCSPISGHRSVSWYQQTPGQGLQFLFEYFSETQRNKGNFPGRFSGRQFSNSRSEMNVSTLELGDSALYLCASSLELAGVYHEQYFGPGTRLTVT.

CDR3 in amino acids: CASSSRQGGLTDTQYF. The CDR3 region has the DNA TGTGCCAGCAGCTCCCGACAGGGGGGGCTCACAGATACGCAGTATTTT. V gene TRBV7-2 combines with J gene TRBJ2-3; 9 bases map to TRBD1. The CDR3 is made up of 16 amino acids. The germline V gene has CDR1 SGHTA and CDR2 FQGNSA. Germline trimming cut 4 bases from V and 2 bases from J; bases unmatched to any gene: 7. Drawing the rest from reference TRBV7-2 and TRBJ2-3, the complete variable domain is GAGVSQSPSNKVTEKGKDVELRCDPISGHTALYWYRQSLGQGLEFLIYFQGNSAPDKSGLPSDRFSAERTGGSVSTLTIQRTQQEDSAVYLCASSSRQGGLTDTQYFGPGTRLTVL.

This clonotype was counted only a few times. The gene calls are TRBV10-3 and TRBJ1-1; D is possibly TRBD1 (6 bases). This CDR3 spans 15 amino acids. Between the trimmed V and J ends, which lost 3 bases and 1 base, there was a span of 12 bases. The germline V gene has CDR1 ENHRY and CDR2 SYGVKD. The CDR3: CAISDTGMRNTEAFF. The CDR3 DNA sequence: TGTGCCATCAGTGATACAGGGATGAGGAACACTGAAGCTTTCTTT.

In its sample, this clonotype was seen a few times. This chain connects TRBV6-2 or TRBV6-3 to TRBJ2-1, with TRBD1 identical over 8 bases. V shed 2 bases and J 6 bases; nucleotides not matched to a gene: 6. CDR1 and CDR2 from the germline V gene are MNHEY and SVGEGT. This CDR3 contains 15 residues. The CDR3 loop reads CASSYRTGGSNEQFF. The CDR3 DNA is TGTGCCAGCAGTTACCGTACAGGGGGTTCCAATGAGCAGTTCTTC.

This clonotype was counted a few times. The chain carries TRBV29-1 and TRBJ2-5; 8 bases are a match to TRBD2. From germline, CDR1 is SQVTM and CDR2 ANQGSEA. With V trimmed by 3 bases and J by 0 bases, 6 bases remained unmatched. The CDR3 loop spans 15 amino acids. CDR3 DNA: TGCAGCGTTGATGCCGGGAGGGGGTACCAAGAGACCCAGTACTTC. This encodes CSVDAGRGYQETQYF.

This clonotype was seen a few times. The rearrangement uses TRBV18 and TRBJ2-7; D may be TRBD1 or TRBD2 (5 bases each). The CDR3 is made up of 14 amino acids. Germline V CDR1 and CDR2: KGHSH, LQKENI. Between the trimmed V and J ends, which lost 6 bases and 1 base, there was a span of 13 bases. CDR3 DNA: TGTGCCAGCTCCCACGGGACGCAGTCCTACGAGCAGTACTTC. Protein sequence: CASSHGTQSYEQYF. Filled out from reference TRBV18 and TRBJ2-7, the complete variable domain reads NAGVMQNPRHLVRRRGQEARLRCSPMKGHSHVYWYRQLPEEGLKFMVYLQKENIIDESGMPKERFSAEFPKEGPSILRIQQVVRGDSAAYFCASSHGTQSYEQYFGPGTRLTVT.